This T cell receptor beta chain was obtained from a study of T cell responses to AZD1222 COVID-19 vaccine. The study, taken as a whole, reports: Clonal diversity may have been underestimated, and the donors were mostly white British, with more females than males. In all cases, repertoires were sampled only after the peak T cell response.

Germline V gene sequence: CDR1 SGHTA, CDR2 FQGNSA. Trimming at V came to 7 bases and at J to 0 bases, leaving 6 bases not matched to a gene. This CDR3 contains 14 residues. Measured with immunoSEQ multiplex PCR; TCRdb has only the in-frame clones, and not every one. The data contain about 94,000 clones, roughly 85% of them singletons. Analysis merged second doses at about 4 or about 12 weeks. Of note for this clone: Its target is unknown.

The receptor was isolated from an adult who received the AZD1222 COVID-19 vaccine. J is TRBJ2-7 and V is TRBV7-2; 7 positions agree with TRBD2. The sequenced sample was peripheral blood, obtained 28 days after the second AZD1222 dose. CDR3 loop: CASTLGGSSYEQYF. The DNA of the CDR3 is TGTGCCAGCACCTTGGGGGGGAGCTCCTACGAGCAGTACTTC.